The 27 T cell receptor beta chains presented below share a single source sample, sequenced in a study of blood T cell repertoires in COVID-19. Only in-frame clones appear in the TCRdb table, and some are missing; sequencing was by immunoSEQ multiplex PCR. In the table there are roughly 330,000 clones, approximately 87% of which are singletons. The specimen sequenced was peripheral blood. All receptors derive from a woman in her forties or fifties with active or convalescent COVID-19.

The chain links TRBV19 to TRBJ2-3, with D possibly matching TRBD1 (6 bases). V lost 4 bases, J lost 5 bases, and 7 bases lay in between. Germline assignment: CDR1 LNHDA and CDR2 SQIVND (reference sequence). This CDR3 has 12 amino acids. The CDR3 DNA follows: TGTGCCAGTAGTAAACAGGGAGATACGCAGTATTTT. This translates into CASSKQGDTQYF.

This chain uses TRBV4-1 with TRBJ1-5, with D possibly TRBD1 on 6 matching bases. The ends were cut back, 10 bases at V and 3 bases at J, with 25 bases in the middle. Germline CDR1 and CDR2: MGHRA and YSYEKL. The CDR3 totals 17 residues. CDR3 amino acids: CATYFRGPPIPNQPQHF. DNA of the CDR3: TGCGCCACCTACTTCAGGGGCCCCCCGATCCCCAATCAGCCCCAGCATTTT.

This clone was seen once. The chain has TRBV5-4 and TRBJ2-7; TRBD2 aligns across 13 bases. J gave up 7 bases and V 3 bases, and 10 bases lay outside the gene matches. The CDR3 length is 16 residues. Per germline, CDR1 SGHNT and CDR2 YYREEE (reference sequence). CDR3 protein: CASSSRGLAGAREQYF. As DNA, the CDR3 is TGTGCCAGCAGCTCCCGTGGACTAGCGGGAGCAAGGGAGCAGTACTTC.

CDR3 DNA sequence: TGTGCCAGCTCACCAGGGCAGGGCACTGAAGCTTTCTTT. Amino acids: CASSPGQGTEAFF. The rearrangement links TRBV18 to TRBJ1-1; possible D gene TRBD1, 5 bases. The germline CDR1 and CDR2 sequences are KGHSH and LQKENI. Trimming cost V 2 bases and J 4 bases, with 8 bases left between them. The CDR3 runs 13 residues.

This rearrangement joins TRBV5-4 to TRBJ1-3; 12 bases are a match to TRBD1. The V and J ends lost 5 bases and 4 bases, in that order; junction bases with no gene match: 7. The CDR3 is 16 amino acids. Germline CDR1 SGHNT, CDR2 YYREEE (reference sequence). The CDR3, as DNA: TGTGCCAGCAGTGGGACAGGGGGCGCCGGCGGAAACACCATATATTTT. Protein: CASSGTGGAGGNTIYF.

The genes are TRBV7-3 and TRBJ2-2; 12 bases align to TRBD2. V lost 2 bases, J lost 4 bases, and 2 bases stayed unmatched. This CDR3 has 16 amino acids. CDR1 is SGHTA and CDR2 is FQGTGA in the germline V gene. Here the CDR3 reads CASSLWGLAGTGELFF. The CDR3 nucleotides are TGTGCCAGCAGCTTATGGGGACTAGCGGGCACCGGGGAGCTGTTTTTT. The full variable domain, with the rest looked up from reference TRBV7-3 and TRBJ2-2, is GAGVSQTPSNKVTEKGKYVELRCDPISGHTALYWYRQSLGQGPEFLIYFQGTGAADDSGLPNDRFFAVRPEGSVSTLKIQRTERGDSAVYLCASSLWGLAGTGELFFGEGSRLTVL.

The sample holds one count of this clone. This chain uses TRBV30 with TRBJ1-5, with 7 bases lining up with TRBD1. Trimming removed 7 bases from V and 3 bases from J; junction bases left unmatched: 9. The CDR3 contains 14 residues. Germline CDR1 GTSNPN, CDR2 SVGIG (reference sequence). The CDR3 region has the DNA TGTGCCTTGAGCACAGGGGCCCTCAATCAGCCCCAGCATTTT. Protein product: CALSTGALNQPQHF.

CDR3 loop: CASIQGNTEAFF. The CDR3 nucleotides read TGTGCCAGCATACAGGGCAACACTGAAGCTTTCTTT. The chain joins TRBV2 to TRBJ1-1; tentative D call: TRBD1 (6 bases). Trimming removed 7 bases at V and 2 bases at J, with 8 bases between. The CDR3 covers 12 residues. Germline loops: CDR1 SNHLY, CDR2 FYNNEI.

The gene calls are TRBV30 and TRBJ1-2; 7 bases agree with TRBD1. The V segment lost 5 bases and the J segment 6 bases; nucleotides outside the gene matches: 9. The CDR3 consists of 13 residues. The V gene's germline CDR1 is GTSNPN and CDR2 SVGIG (reference sequence). CDR3 protein: CAWGQVEKNGYTF. As DNA, the CDR3 is TGTGCCTGGGGACAGGTAGAGAAGAATGGCTACACCTTC.

The gene calls are TRBV10-3 and TRBJ2-7; D is perhaps TRBD1 (6 bases). Germline CDR1 reads ENHRY; CDR2 reads SYGVKD. The CDR3 length is 14 residues. Between the trimmed V and J ends, which lost 8 bases and 3 bases, there was a span of 17 bases. The CDR3 DNA sequence: TGTGCCATCTTGGATGGGGGCGATGACTACGAGCAGTACTTC. Translation gives CAILDGGDDYEQYF.

The chain links TRBV2 to TRBJ1-1; 7 bases line up with TRBD1. Germline assignment: CDR1 SNHLY and CDR2 FYNNEI. V shed 4 bases, J shed 0 bases, and the junction held 2 bases outside the gene matches. This CDR3 comprises 14 residues. CDR3 coding DNA: TGTGCCAGCAGTGCACAGGGGCTGAACACTGAAGCTTTCTTT. It translates to CASSAQGLNTEAFF.

The genes are TRBV6-2 or TRBV6-3 and TRBJ2-7; TRBD1 agrees at 11 bases. The CDR3 consists of 14 residues. Trimming removed 4 bases from V and 6 bases from J; junction bases left unmatched: 5. Germline V gives CDR1 MNHEY, CDR2 SVGEGT. DNA for the CDR3: TGTGCCAGCAGTTCCCAGGACAGGGGGCCCGAGCAGTACTTC. Amino acid sequence: CASSSQDRGPEQYF.

This clone was seen just once. The chain links TRBV6-4 to TRBJ2-3; D is unclear. The CDR3 extends over 11 amino acids. Per the germline V gene, CDR1 is MRHNA and CDR2 is SNTAGT. CDR3 DNA: TGTTTTAGTACCCCCCCTGATACGCAGTATTTT. Translating it yields CFSTPPDTQYF.

The chain combines TRBV7-2 with TRBJ1-2; D remains ambiguous. Trimming shortened V by 2 bases and J by 1 base, and 8 bases separated the two germline ends. The V gene's germline CDR1 is SGHTA and CDR2 FQGNSA. The CDR3 is made up of 14 amino acids. The CDR3 coding sequence is TGTGCCAGCAGCTTATTTACGAGTAACTATGGCTACACCTTC. Translating gives CASSLFTSNYGYTF.

This chain joins TRBV4-1 and TRBJ2-7; possibly TRBD2 for D (6 bases). There are 16 residues in the CDR3. Trimming removed 5 bases at V and 2 bases at J, with 19 bases between. Germline V CDR1 and CDR2: MGHRA, YSYEKL. CDR3 coding DNA: TGCGCCAGCAGCGGCCTCGTTAGCGGAGGGGCCTACGAGCAGTACTTC. This translates into CASSGLVSGGAYEQYF.

This chain connects TRBV2 to TRBJ1-4; 7 bases fit TRBD1. The CDR3 is 17 residues long. Germline trimming cut 6 bases from V and 0 bases from J; bases unmatched to any gene: 10. Looked up from germline, CDR1 is SNHLY and CDR2 is FYNNEI. CDR3 sequence reads: CASSVAHRGPTNEKLFF. CDR3 DNA: TGTGCCAGCAGCGTAGCCCACAGGGGACCAACTAATGAAAAACTGTTTTTT.

V is TRBV23-1 and J is TRBJ2-7, with D tentatively TRBD1 (6 bases). Being an ORF, TRBV23-1 has a function that is uncertain. CDR3 length: 14 amino acids. Trimming took off 8 bases at V and 5 bases at J, with 19 bases between the two ends. CDR3 DNA sequence: TGCGCCAGCGGAAACCCGGGACACCAGAACGAGCAGTACTTC. Translating gives CASGNPGHQNEQYF.

This rearrangement joins TRBV2 to TRBJ2-7, with D maybe TRBD1 (5 bases). Trimming cost V 4 bases and J 5 bases, with 9 bases left between them. The CDR3 totals 12 residues. Germline V gives CDR1 SNHLY, CDR2 FYNNEI. CDR3 protein: CASSVAGNEQYF. CDR3 bases: TGTGCCAGCAGTGTGGCAGGGAACGAGCAGTACTTC. Variable domain in full (rest from reference TRBV2 and TRBJ2-7): EPEVTQTPSHQVTQMGQEVILRCVPISNHLYFYWYRQILGQKVEFLVSFYNNEISEKSEIFDDQFSVERPDGSNFTLKIRSTKLEDSAMYFCASSVAGNEQYFGPGTRLTVT.

The V call is TRBV9, the J call TRBJ2-3; the match to TRBD2 covers 10 bases. Trimming cost V 4 bases and J 1 base; bases outside gene matches: 6. The V gene's germline CDR1 is SGDLS and CDR2 YYNGEE. CDR3 length: 16 residues. The CDR3 sequence is CASSTLAGDGTDTQYF. For the CDR3, the DNA is TGTGCCAGCAGCACTCTAGCGGGAGACGGCACAGATACGCAGTATTTT.

The chain carries TRBV6-5 and TRBJ2-2; the match to TRBD1 covers 7 bases. The CDR3 totals 15 residues. Trimming cost V 0 bases and J 4 bases; bases outside gene matches: 2. Per the germline V gene, CDR1 is MNHEY and CDR2 is SVGAGI. Here the CDR3 reads CASSYSAGGTGELFF. The CDR3 bases are TGTGCCAGCAGTTACTCTGCAGGGGGCACCGGGGAGCTGTTTTTT.

The gene calls are TRBV5-1 and TRBJ1-1; D uncertain. Between the trimmed V and J ends, which lost 1 base and 4 bases, there was a span of 8 bases. The CDR3 length is 13 residues. Germline assignment: CDR1 SGHRS and CDR2 YFSETQ. The CDR3 here is CASSLTVSTEAFF. CDR3 nucleotide sequence: TGCGCCAGCAGCTTGACTGTAAGCACTGAAGCTTTCTTT.

The chain is built from TRBV3-1 (or the pseudogene TRBV3-2) and TRBJ2-4, with D perhaps TRBD2 (5 bases). The CDR3 is 14 amino acids. The germline V gene has CDR1 LGHDT and CDR2 YNNKEL (reference sequence). V lost 5 bases to trimming and J lost 6 bases, with 14 bases between them. CDR3 in amino acids: CASSLKDGGNIQYF. CDR3 nucleotides: TGTGCCAGCAGCTTGAAGGACGGAGGAAACATTCAGTACTTC.

This clone was detected once. The chain combines TRBV28 with TRBJ2-5; weak D call: TRBD2 (5 bases). V lost 3 bases, J lost 3 bases, and 14 bases lay in between. Germline V lookup: CDR1 MDHEN, CDR2 SYDVKM. This CDR3 has 15 residues. CDR3 amino acids: CASSFFGVAEETQYF. CDR3 nucleotides: TGTGCCAGCAGTTTCTTCGGGGTTGCGGAAGAGACCCAGTACTTC.

The chain employs TRBV7-8 and TRBJ1-1, with D unresolved. V gave up 2 bases and J gave up 1 base, with 11 bases separating them. The CDR3 contains 15 residues. The germline V gene encodes CDR1 SGHVS and CDR2 FQNEAQ. The CDR3 loop reads CASSLSSFGNTEAFF. The CDR3 nucleotides are TGTGCCAGCAGCTTATCGTCCTTCGGGAACACTGAAGCTTTCTTT.

This chain links TRBV20-1 with TRBJ2-5, with no clear D. The CDR3 consists of 11 residues. Germline V CDR1 and CDR2: DFQATT, SNEGSKA (reference sequence). V was trimmed by 2 bases and J by 9 bases, leaving 10 bases between them. In DNA form, the CDR3 reads TGCAGTGCTAGACCCCCGGTTCCCCAGTACTTC. Translated, it gives CSARPPVPQYF.

The chain combines TRBV5-5 with TRBJ2-1; perhaps TRBD1 as D (5 bases). The V end was cut by 0 bases, the J end by 8 bases, with 12 bases between. Germline V gene sequence: CDR1 SGHKS, CDR2 YYEKEE (reference sequence). The CDR3 length is 14 residues. The CDR3 nucleotides read TGTGCCAGCAGCTTGGGGACCATCAGGGATGAGCAGTTCTTC. It codes for CASSLGTIRDEQFF.

This clone was recorded once. V is TRBV9 and J is TRBJ2-1; 14 bases line up with TRBD2. Trimming cost V 4 bases and J 0 bases; bases outside gene matches: 18. The germline gives CDR1 SGDLS, CDR2 YYNGEE. The CDR3 spans 22 residues. The CDR3 DNA follows: TGTGCCAGCAGCCCGACGACTAGCGGGAGGGATTGGGTACCTCGCTCCTACAATGAGCAGTTCTTC. Amino acids: CASSPTTSGRDWVPRSYNEQFF.